The following is a T cell receptor beta chain sequence with its context. The antigen is not known. The source of the sample is a study of monozygotic twins with inflammatory bowel disease. Study observations and caveats: TCRbeta diversity (inverse Simpson) was lower in IBD patients than in healthy co-twins.

After skipping T cell sorting, the authors isolated total RNA from whole blood. This CDR3 has 13 residues. Every TCR library used approximately 4,000 ng of total RNA. Reprocessing the 5' RACE reads, TCRdb reports a single entry for every CDR3 protein and omits DNA. Here the sample table reports some 450,000 distinct CDR3 sequences. The source of this sequence is a human donor with ulcerative colitis or Crohn's disease, or a healthy co-twin of an affected twin (not recorded which). The sequencing sample was made of blood. J is TRBJ2-5 and V is TRBV12-3 or TRBV12-4; TCRdb's assignment of TRBD2 cannot be checked, as there is no DNA. The CDR3 loop reads CASSRGLVETQYF.